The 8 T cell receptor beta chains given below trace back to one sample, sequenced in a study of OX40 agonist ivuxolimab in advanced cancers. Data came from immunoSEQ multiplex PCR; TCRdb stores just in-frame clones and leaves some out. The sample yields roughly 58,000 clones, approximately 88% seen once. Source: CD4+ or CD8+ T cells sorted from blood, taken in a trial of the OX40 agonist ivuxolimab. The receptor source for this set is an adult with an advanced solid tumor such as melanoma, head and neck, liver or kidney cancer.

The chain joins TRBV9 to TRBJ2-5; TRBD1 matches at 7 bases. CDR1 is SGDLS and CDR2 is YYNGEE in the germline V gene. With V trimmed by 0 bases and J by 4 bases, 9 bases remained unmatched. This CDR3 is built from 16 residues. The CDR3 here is CASSVEPRAGGETQYF. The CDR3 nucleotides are TGTGCCAGCAGCGTAGAACCCAGGGCAGGGGGAGAGACCCAGTACTTC.

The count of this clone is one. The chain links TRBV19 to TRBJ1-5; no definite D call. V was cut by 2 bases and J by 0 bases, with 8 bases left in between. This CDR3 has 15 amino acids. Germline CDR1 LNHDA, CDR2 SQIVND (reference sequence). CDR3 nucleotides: TGTGCCAGTAGTATATCCGAACTTAGCAATCAGCCCCAGCATTTT. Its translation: CASSISELSNQPQHF.

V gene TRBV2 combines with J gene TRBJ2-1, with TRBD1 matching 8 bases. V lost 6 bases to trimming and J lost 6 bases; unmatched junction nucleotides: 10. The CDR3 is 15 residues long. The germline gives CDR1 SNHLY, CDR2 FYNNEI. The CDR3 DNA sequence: TGTGCCAGCAGCGTTGGACAGGGTATCTTCAATGAGCAGTTCTTC. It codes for CASSVGQGIFNEQFF.

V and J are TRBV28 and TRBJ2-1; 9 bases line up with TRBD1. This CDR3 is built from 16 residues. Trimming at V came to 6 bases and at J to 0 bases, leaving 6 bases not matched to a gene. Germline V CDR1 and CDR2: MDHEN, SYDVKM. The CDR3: CASSPWGQGSYNEQFF. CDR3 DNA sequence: TGTGCCAGCAGCCCGTGGGGACAGGGCTCCTACAATGAGCAGTTCTTC.

The CDR3 here is CASSRAEELTGELFF. The CDR3 DNA reads TGTGCCAGCTCTAGAGCGGAAGAACTAACCGGGGAGCTGTTTTTT. This chain joins TRBV18 and TRBJ2-2, with TRBD2 as a possible D gene (5 bases). Looked up from germline, CDR1 is KGHSH and CDR2 is LQKENI. Trimming took off 6 bases at V and 5 bases at J, with 16 bases between the two ends. The CDR3 runs to 15 residues.

CDR3 protein: CASSGGLGQPQHF. CDR3 in DNA: TGTGCCAGCAGCGGGGGGTTAGGTCAGCCCCAGCATTTT. This rearrangement joins TRBV9 to TRBJ1-5, with TRBD1 as a possible D gene (5 bases). The CDR3 loop spans 13 amino acids. Germline-derived CDR1 and CDR2 are SGDLS and YYNGEE. With 3 bases removed from V and 6 bases from J, the gap between germline ends came to 10 bases.

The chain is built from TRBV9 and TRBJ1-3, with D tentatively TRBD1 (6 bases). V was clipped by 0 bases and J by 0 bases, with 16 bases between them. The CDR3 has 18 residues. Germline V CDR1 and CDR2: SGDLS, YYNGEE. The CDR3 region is CASSVGQASGSSGNTIYF. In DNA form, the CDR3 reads TGTGCCAGCAGCGTAGGACAGGCCTCAGGGAGCTCTGGAAACACCATATATTTT.

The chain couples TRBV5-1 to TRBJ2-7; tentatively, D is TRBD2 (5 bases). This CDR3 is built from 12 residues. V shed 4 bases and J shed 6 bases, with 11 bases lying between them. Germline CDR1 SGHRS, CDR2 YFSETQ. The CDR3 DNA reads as TGCGCCAGCAGCCCGCCCGGAGGCGAGCAGTACTTC. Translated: CASSPPGGEQYF.